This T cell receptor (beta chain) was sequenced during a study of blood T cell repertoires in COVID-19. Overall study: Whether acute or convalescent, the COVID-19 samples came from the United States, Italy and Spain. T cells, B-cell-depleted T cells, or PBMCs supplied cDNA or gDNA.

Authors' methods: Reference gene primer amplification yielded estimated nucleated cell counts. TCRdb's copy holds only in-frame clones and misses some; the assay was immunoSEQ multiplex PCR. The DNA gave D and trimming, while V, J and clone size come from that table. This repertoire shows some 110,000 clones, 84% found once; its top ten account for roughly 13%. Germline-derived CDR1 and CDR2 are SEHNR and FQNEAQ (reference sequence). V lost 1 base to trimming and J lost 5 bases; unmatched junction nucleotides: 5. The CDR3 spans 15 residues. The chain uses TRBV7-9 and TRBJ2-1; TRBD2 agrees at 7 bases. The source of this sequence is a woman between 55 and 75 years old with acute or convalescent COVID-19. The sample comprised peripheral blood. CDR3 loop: CASSLGLADDNEQFF. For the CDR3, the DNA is TGTGCCAGCAGCTTAGGACTAGCAGATGACAATGAGCAGTTCTTC. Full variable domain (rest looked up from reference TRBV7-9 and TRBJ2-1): DTGVSQNPRHKITKRGQNVTFRCDPISEHNRLYWYRQTLGQGPEFLTYFQNEAQLEKSRLLSDRFSAERPKGSFSTLEIQRTEQGDSAMYLCASSLGLADDNEQFFGPGTRLTVL.